A single sample is the source of the 17 T cell receptor beta chains below, sequenced in a study of shared clonotypes between healthy human individuals (TCRdb year 2020). Receptor libraries were prepared by the immunoSEQ multiplex PCR assay. TCRdb retrieved this table from immuneACCESS and kept in-frame rearrangements only. Not all clones are present; in checked studies, unresolved V genes account for under half, and no reason is known for the remainder. This sample comprises around 2,100,000 clones, around 96% of them detected only once. Roughly 1% of the sample belongs to the ten largest clones. For the CD8 naive samples, CD45RO-negative cells were positively selected for CCR7, yielding a CD45RA+CCR7+ population from which TemRA cells were excluded. The sample comprised naive CD8+ T cells sorted from blood. Explained via the paper, the cell subset or site label denotes: CD45RA+CCR7+. These receptors were obtained from a man in his late teens or twenties in good health.

In nucleotides, the CDR3 is TGTGCCAGCAGCTTGTACGGGGTTGGGTTCGATGAGCAGTTCTTC. Amino acids: CASSLYGVGFDEQFF. V gene TRBV5-4 combines with J gene TRBJ2-1, with D possibly matching TRBD2 (5 bases). CDR3 size: 15 residues. Germline V gene sequence: CDR1 SGHNT, CDR2 YYREEE (reference sequence). With 1 base removed from V and 8 bases from J, the gap between germline ends came to 16 bases.

Comments on this clone: This specimen includes other DNA sequences encoding the same CDR3. The chain recombines TRBV4-1 with TRBJ2-7; a weak D match, TRBD1 (5 bases). Trimming left V 0 bases short and J 0 bases short, with 6 bases between. Germline V lookup: CDR1 MGHRA, CDR2 YSYEKL. The CDR3 is 14 amino acids. CDR3 loop: CASSQEGVSYEQYF. The CDR3 nucleotides read TGCGCCAGCAGCCAAGAAGGGGTCTCCTACGAGCAGTACTTC.

V usage is TRBV9 and J usage is TRBJ1-4; 7 bases are a match to TRBD1. CDR3 length: 14 amino acids. Germline V CDR1 and CDR2: SGDLS, YYNGEE. V was pared by 3 bases and J by 4 bases, with 3 bases of the junction left unmatched. The CDR3 DNA sequence: TGTGCCAGCAGCGGGAGACAGGGTAATGAAAAACTGTTTTTT. This gives the protein CASSGRQGNEKLFF.

This chain uses TRBV6-8 with TRBJ2-5; TRBD2 is a possible D gene (5 bases). CDR3 size: 13 residues. Per the germline V gene, CDR1 is MNHGY and CDR2 is SAAAGT. Trimming removed 8 bases at V and 0 bases at J, with 10 bases between. As DNA, the CDR3 is TGTGCCAGCTGGGAGCGGTACCAAGAGACCCAGTACTTC. Translation: CASWERYQETQYF.

The CDR3: CASTNHPGGPQETQYF. In DNA, the CDR3 is TGTGCCAGCACCAATCACCCCGGGGGGCCGCAAGAGACCCAGTACTTC. This chain connects TRBV7-8 to TRBJ2-5, with D possibly TRBD2 on 7 matching bases. V was cut by 7 bases and J by 2 bases, with 20 bases left in between. There are 16 residues in the CDR3. Germline assignment: CDR1 SGHVS and CDR2 FQNEAQ.

The V and J genes are TRBV7-8 and TRBJ2-3, with D hard to call. The CDR3 covers 18 residues. Trimming cost V 0 bases and J 1 base, with 17 bases left between them. Germline V gives CDR1 SGHVS, CDR2 FQNEAQ. The CDR3 spells CASSLAFIRVDGTDTQYF. DNA of the CDR3: TGTGCCAGCAGCTTAGCGTTCATCCGGGTTGATGGCACAGATACGCAGTATTTT.

The chain couples TRBV7-9 to TRBJ2-7; D assignment may be TRBD1 or TRBD2 (5 bases each). This CDR3 contains 13 residues. The V end was cut by 5 bases, the J end by 3 bases, with 11 bases between. Germline lookup yields CDR1 SEHNR and CDR2 FQNEAQ (reference sequence). CDR3 region: CASSPGPGYEQYF. The CDR3 nucleotides are TGTGCCAGCAGCCCGGGGCCAGGCTACGAGCAGTACTTC.

Of note for this clone: Other DNA sequences within the sample encode an identical CDR3. The V gene is TRBV30, the J gene TRBJ2-7, with 7 bases fitting TRBD2. Germline loops: CDR1 GTSNPN, CDR2 SVGIG (reference sequence). Trimming removed 1 base from V and 6 bases from J; junction bases left unmatched: 9. CDR3 length: 14 residues. The CDR3 nucleotides read TGTGCCTGGAGTGGTTGGGAGGGTTGGGGCGAGCAGTACTTC. Its protein product is CAWSGWEGWGEQYF.

CDR3 nucleotides: TGTGCCAGCAGCGACCCCGGGGGGAACACCATATATTTT. Its translation is CASSDPGGNTIYF. J is TRBJ1-3 and V is TRBV5-6; D possibly corresponds to TRBD1 (5 bases). Trimming left V 4 bases short and J 7 bases short, with 12 bases between. Germline V gene data show CDR1 as SGHDT and CDR2 as YYEEEE. This CDR3 is 13 amino acids long.

The CDR3 sequence: CASSEDSQETQYF. In nucleotides, the CDR3 is TGTGCCAGCAGTGAGGACAGCCAAGAGACCCAGTACTTC. The J gene is TRBJ2-5, the V gene TRBV25-1; TRBD1 might be the D (6 bases). Germline lookup yields CDR1 MGHDK and CDR2 SYGVNS. The CDR3 contains 13 residues. The V gene lost 3 bases and the J gene lost 1 base, with 6 bases spanning the gap.

This chain joins TRBV7-9 and TRBJ1-6; D is perhaps TRBD1 (6 bases). There are 13 residues in the CDR3. Germline V CDR1 and CDR2: SEHNR, FQNEAQ (reference sequence). Trimming shortened V by 3 bases and J by 9 bases, and 9 bases separated the two germline ends. Here the CDR3 reads CASSLGDTSPLHF. CDR3 nucleotide sequence: TGTGCCAGCAGCTTGGGGGACACTTCACCCCTCCACTTT.

J is TRBJ1-4 and V is TRBV4-1; no reliable D call. V dropped 0 bases and J dropped 1 base, with 12 bases sitting between them. The CDR3 contains 17 residues. The germline gives CDR1 MGHRA, CDR2 YSYEKL. CDR3 residues: CASSQDPGVGTNEKLFF. In DNA, the CDR3 is TGCGCCAGCAGCCAAGACCCCGGGGTTGGAACTAATGAAAAACTGTTTTTT.

The rearrangement joins TRBV11-2 to TRBJ2-2; no clear D. V was trimmed by 5 bases and J by 6 bases, leaving 13 bases between them. The germline V gene encodes CDR1 SGHAT and CDR2 FQNNGV. This CDR3 is 14 amino acids long. CDR3 DNA sequence: TGTGCCAGCAGCCCTTTCATGACCGCCGGGGAGCTGTTTTTT. It yields the protein CASSPFMTAGELFF.

The chain combines TRBV4-1 with TRBJ1-4; 8 bases agree with TRBD1. The CDR3 loop spans 14 amino acids. Germline CDR1 reads MGHRA; CDR2 reads YSYEKL. V lost 4 bases to trimming and J lost 8 bases; unmatched junction nucleotides: 6. In nucleotides, the CDR3 is TGCGCCAGCAGCCTGGGACAGGTGGGGGAAAAACTGTTTTTT. Translated: CASSLGQVGEKLFF.

The rearrangement uses TRBV9 and TRBJ2-3; maybe TRBD2 (5 bases). Germline CDR1 SGDLS, CDR2 YYNGEE. V dropped 7 bases and J dropped 3 bases, with 18 bases sitting between them. This CDR3 region has 15 residues. The CDR3, as DNA: TGTGCCAGCTCCCCGGGGAATAGCGATACAGATACGCAGTATTTT. The encoded protein is CASSPGNSDTDTQYF. Based on the CDR3 plus reference TRBV9 and TRBJ2-3, the full variable domain is DSGVTQTPKHLITATGQRVTLRCSPRSGDLSVYWYQQSLDQGLQFLIQYYNGEERAKGNILERFSAQQFPDLHSELNLSSLELGDSALYFCASSPGNSDTDTQYFGPGTRLTVL.

The gene calls are TRBV6-1 and TRBJ2-7, with D perhaps TRBD1 or TRBD2 (5 bases each). This CDR3 is built from 12 residues. V shed 10 bases and J shed 2 bases, with 12 bases lying between them. Germline values: CDR1 MNHNS, CDR2 SASEGT. The CDR3 loop reads CATDGGPYEQYF. In DNA form, the CDR3 reads TGTGCCACCGATGGGGGTCCCTACGAGCAGTACTTC.

This chain uses TRBV4-3 with TRBJ2-2; D may be TRBD1 (5 bases). Trimming cost V 0 bases and J 5 bases, with 16 bases left between them. In germline, CDR1 is LGHNA, CDR2 YSLEER. The CDR3 consists of 17 residues. CDR3 nucleotide sequence: TGCGCCAGCAGCCAAGAAGGGGCCCCCGAAGGGACCGGGGAGCTGTTTTTT. The encoded protein is CASSQEGAPEGTGELFF.